Here is one TCR beta chain with its context. Sequenced by immunoSEQ multiplex PCR; TCRdb stores in-frame clones only, minus some. The data contain 240,000 or so clones, about nine tenths of them seen just once; the ten biggest clones take up 7.2%. The sample is drawn from a study of blood T cell repertoires in COVID-19. Background on the study: T cells, B-cell-depleted T cells, or PBMCs supplied cDNA or gDNA.

Germline V lookup: CDR1 PRHDT, CDR2 FYEKMQ (reference sequence). This CDR3 has 16 residues. Trimming removed 0 bases at V and 1 base at J, with 12 bases between. Sample: peripheral blood. This clonotype was sampled from a man in his fifties or sixties who had recovered from COVID-19. The chain joins TRBV13 to TRBJ1-2; a weak D match, TRBD1 (6 bases). CDR3 sequence: CASSLGYLDSNYGYTF. Written as DNA, the CDR3 is TGTGCCAGCAGCTTAGGTTACCTGGACAGTAACTATGGCTACACCTTC.